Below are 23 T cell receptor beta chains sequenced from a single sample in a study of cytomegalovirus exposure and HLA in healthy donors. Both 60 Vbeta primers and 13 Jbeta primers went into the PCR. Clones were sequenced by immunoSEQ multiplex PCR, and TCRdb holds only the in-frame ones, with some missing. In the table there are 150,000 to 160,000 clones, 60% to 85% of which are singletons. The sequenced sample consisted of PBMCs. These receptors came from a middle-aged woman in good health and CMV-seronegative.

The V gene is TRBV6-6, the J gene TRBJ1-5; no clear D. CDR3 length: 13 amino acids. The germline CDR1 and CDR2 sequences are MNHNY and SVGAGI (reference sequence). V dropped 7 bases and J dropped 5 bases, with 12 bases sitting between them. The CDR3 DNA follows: TGTGCCAGCACAGTATCCGGGGATCAGCCCCAGCATTTT. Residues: CASTVSGDQPQHF.

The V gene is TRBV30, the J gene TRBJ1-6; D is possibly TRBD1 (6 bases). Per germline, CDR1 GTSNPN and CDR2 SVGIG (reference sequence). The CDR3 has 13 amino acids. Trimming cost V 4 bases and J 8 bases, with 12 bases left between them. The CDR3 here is CAWNRQEDSPLHF. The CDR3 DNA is TGTGCCTGGAACCGACAGGAAGATTCACCCCTCCACTTT.

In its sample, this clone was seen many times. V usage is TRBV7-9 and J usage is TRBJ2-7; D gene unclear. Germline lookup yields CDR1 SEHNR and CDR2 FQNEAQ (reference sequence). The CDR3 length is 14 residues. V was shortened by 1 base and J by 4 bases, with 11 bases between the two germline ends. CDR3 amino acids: CASSLGGNPYEQYF. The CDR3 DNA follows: TGTGCCAGCAGCTTAGGAGGAAACCCTTACGAGCAGTACTTC.

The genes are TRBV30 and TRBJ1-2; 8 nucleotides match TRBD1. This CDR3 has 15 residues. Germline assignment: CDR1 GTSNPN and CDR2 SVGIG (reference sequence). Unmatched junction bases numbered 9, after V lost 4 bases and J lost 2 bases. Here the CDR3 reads CAWIKADRVNYGYTF. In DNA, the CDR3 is TGTGCCTGGATAAAAGCGGACAGGGTCAACTATGGCTACACCTTC.

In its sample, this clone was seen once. DNA of the CDR3: TGTGCCAGCAGCCCGGGACAGGGGAGCGAGCAGTACTTC. It yields the protein CASSPGQGSEQYF. V and J are TRBV5-4 and TRBJ2-7; 10 nucleotides match TRBD1. The V gene's germline CDR1 is SGHNT and CDR2 YYREEE (reference sequence). V shed 4 bases, J shed 6 bases, and the junction held 4 bases outside the gene matches. The CDR3 totals 13 residues. Complete variable domain (other parts from reference TRBV5-4 and TRBJ2-7): ETGVTQSPTHLIKTRGQQVTLRCSSQSGHNTVSWYQQALGQGPQFIFQYYREEENGRGNFPPRFSGLQFPNYSSELNVNALELDDSALYLCASSPGQGSEQYFGPGTRLTVT.

The CDR3 protein is CASSGQGGNEKLFF. The CDR3 DNA is TGTGCCAGCAGCGGACAGGGAGGTAATGAAAAACTGTTTTTT. V and J are TRBV9 and TRBJ1-4; 7 bases map to TRBD1. The CDR3 spans 14 residues. V lost 3 bases to trimming and J lost 4 bases; unmatched junction nucleotides: 3. CDR1 and CDR2 from the germline V gene are SGDLS and YYNGEE.

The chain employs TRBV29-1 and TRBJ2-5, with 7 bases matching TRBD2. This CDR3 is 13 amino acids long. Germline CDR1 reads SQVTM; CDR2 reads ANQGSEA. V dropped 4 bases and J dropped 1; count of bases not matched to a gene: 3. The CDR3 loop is CSVASSGQETQYF. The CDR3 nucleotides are TGCAGCGTTGCCTCTAGCGGCCAAGAGACCCAGTACTTC.

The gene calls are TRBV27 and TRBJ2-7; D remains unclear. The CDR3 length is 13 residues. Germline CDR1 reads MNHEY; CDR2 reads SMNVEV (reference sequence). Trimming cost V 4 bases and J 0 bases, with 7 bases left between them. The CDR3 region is CASSSLSSYEQYF. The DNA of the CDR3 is TGTGCCAGCAGTTCATTGAGCTCCTACGAGCAGTACTTC.

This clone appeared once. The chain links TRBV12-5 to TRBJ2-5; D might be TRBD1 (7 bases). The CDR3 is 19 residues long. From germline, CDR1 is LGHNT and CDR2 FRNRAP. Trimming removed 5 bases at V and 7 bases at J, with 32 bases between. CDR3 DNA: TGTGCTAGTGGTCCCGGACAGGAGGTTGCGGGGCCCCTTATTATGACCCAGTACTTC. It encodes CASGPGQEVAGPLIMTQYF.

The CDR3 nucleotides read TGTGCCAGCAGCGGCAGGGGTAGGTACGAGCAGTACTTC. Translating it yields CASSGRGRYEQYF. The rearrangement joins TRBV6-6 to TRBJ2-7, with a tentative D call TRBD1 (6 bases). Trimming removed 6 bases from V and 4 bases from J, with 13 bases in between. CDR3 length: 13 amino acids. CDR1 is MNHNY and CDR2 is SVGAGI in the germline V gene (reference sequence).

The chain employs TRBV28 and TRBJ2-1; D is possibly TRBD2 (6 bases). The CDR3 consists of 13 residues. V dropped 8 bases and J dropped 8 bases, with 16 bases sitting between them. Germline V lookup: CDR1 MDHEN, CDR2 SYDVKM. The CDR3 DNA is TGTGCCAGCCAGGCCGGGGGTAGTTATGAGCAGTTCTTC. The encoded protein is CASQAGGSYEQFF.

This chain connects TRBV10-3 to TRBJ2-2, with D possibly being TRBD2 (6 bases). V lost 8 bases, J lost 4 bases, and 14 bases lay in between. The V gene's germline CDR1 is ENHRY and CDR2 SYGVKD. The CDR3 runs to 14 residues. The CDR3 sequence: CAIFVGEATGELFF. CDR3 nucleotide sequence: TGTGCCATCTTCGTCGGGGAGGCCACCGGGGAGCTGTTTTTT.

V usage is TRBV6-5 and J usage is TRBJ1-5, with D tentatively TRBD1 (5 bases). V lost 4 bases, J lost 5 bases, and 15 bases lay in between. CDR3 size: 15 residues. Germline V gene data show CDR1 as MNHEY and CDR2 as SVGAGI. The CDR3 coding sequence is TGTGCCAGCAGTTTTGGCCGGGAGGGGCATCAGCCCCAGCATTTT. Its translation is CASSFGREGHQPQHF.

CDR3 DNA: TGTGCCAGCTCTAGGGGGAGCACCGGGGAGCTGTTTTTT. Protein sequence: CASSRGSTGELFF. The gene calls are TRBV9 and TRBJ2-2; maybe TRBD1 (6 bases). The germline V gene encodes CDR1 SGDLS and CDR2 YYNGEE. This CDR3 region has 13 residues. V lost 7 bases and J 4 bases, leaving 11 bases between the germline ends. The full variable domain, rest sourced from reference TRBV9 and TRBJ2-2, is DSGVTQTPKHLITATGQRVTLRCSPRSGDLSVYWYQQSLDQGLQFLIQYYNGEERAKGNILERFSAQQFPDLHSELNLSSLELGDSALYFCASSRGSTGELFFGEGSRLTVL.

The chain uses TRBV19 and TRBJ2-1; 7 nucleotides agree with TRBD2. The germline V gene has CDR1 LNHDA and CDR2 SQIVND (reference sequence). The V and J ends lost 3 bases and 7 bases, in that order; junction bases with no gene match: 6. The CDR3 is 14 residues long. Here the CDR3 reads CASSIGLVGNEQFF. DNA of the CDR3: TGTGCCAGTAGTATCGGACTAGTTGGAAATGAGCAGTTCTTC.

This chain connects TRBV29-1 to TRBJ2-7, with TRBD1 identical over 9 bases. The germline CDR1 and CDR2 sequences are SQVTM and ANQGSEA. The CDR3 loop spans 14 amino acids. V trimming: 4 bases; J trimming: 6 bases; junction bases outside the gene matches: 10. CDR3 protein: CSVASGDRAGEQYV. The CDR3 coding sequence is TGCAGCGTTGCCAGTGGGGACAGGGCAGGCGAGCAGTACGTC.

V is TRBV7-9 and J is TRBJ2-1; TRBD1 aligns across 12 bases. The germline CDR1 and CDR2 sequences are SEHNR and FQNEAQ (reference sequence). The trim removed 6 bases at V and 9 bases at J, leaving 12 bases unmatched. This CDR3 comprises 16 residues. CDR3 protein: CASSSTRDRGLSEQFF. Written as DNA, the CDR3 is TGTGCCAGCAGTTCGACCCGGGACAGGGGGCTTAGTGAGCAGTTCTTC.

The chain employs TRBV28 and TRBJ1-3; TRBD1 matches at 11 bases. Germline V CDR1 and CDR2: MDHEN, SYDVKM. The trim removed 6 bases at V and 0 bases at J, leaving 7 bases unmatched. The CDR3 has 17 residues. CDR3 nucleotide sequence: TGTGCCAGCAGGGAGGGGACAGGGGGGTCCTCTGGAAACACCATATATTTT. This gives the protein CASREGTGGSSGNTIYF.

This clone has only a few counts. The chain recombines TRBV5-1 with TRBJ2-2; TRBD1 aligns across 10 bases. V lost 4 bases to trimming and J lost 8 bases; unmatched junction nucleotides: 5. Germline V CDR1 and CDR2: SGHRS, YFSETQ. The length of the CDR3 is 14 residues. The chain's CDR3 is CASSAGTGVGELFF. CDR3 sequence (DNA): TGCGCCAGCAGCGCGGGGACAGGGGTAGGGGAGCTGTTTTTT. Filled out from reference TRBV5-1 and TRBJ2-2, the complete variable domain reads KAGVTQTPRYLIKTRGQQVTLSCSPISGHRSVSWYQQTPGQGLQFLFEYFSETQRNKGNFPGRFSGRQFSNSRSEMNVSTLELGDSALYLCASSAGTGVGELFFGEGSRLTVL.

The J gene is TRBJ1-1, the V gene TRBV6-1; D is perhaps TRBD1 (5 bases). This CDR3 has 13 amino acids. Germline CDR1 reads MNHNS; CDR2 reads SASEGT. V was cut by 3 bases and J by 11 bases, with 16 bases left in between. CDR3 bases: TGTGCCAGCAGTGACAGGGCAGTCAAAGAGGCTTTCTTT. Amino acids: CASSDRAVKEAFF.

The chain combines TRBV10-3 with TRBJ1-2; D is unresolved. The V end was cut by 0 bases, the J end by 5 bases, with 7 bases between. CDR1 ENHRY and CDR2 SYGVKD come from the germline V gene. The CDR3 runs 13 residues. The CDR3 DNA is TGTGCCATCAGTGAGTCAAGCGGTTATGGCTACACCTTC. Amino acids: CAISESSGYGYTF.

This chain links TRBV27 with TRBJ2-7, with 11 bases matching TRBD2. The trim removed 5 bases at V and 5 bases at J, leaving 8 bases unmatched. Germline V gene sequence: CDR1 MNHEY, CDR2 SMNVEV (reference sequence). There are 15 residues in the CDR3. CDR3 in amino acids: CASSALAGGFHEQYF. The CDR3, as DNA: TGTGCCAGCAGTGCCTTAGCGGGAGGGTTCCACGAGCAGTACTTC.

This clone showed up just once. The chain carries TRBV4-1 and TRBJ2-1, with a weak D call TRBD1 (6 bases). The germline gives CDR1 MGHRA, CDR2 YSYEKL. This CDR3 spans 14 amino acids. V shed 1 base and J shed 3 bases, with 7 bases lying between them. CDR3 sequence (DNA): TGCGCCAGCAGCCAAGGACAGGACTACAATGAGCAGTTCTTC. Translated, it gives CASSQGQDYNEQFF.